The clone carrying this T cell receptor (beta chain) was counted ten times or more. Its cognate antigen is unknown. The data were taken from a study of CD8 T cells in ankylosing spondylitis. TCRdb passed the 5' RACE reads through MiXCR, listing each CDR3 protein once. The sample includes 30,000 to 40,000 distinct CDR3 sequences, approximately 3% of them seen just once. Regarding the study as a whole: What appeared characteristic of ankylosing spondylitis blood was a TCR beta motif of fewer than ten highly homologous variants. Disease-linked clones bore a CD8+ phenotype and were relatively rare in peripheral blood.

This TCR derives from a male donor with ankylosing spondylitis or in good health (not recorded which). The sequencing sample was made of blood, either unsorted or a sorted T cell fraction (not recorded which).

The CDR3 sequence: CASSVESSGGSTGELFF. The CDR3, as DNA: TGTGCCAGCAGCGTAGAGAGTAGCGGGGGGAGTACCGGGGAGCTGTTTTTT. This chain joins TRBV9 and TRBJ2-2; 10 bases line up with TRBD2. The CDR3 has 17 amino acids. The ends lost 0 bases at V and 5 bases at J; junction bases unmatched: 7. From germline, CDR1 is SGDLS and CDR2 YYNGEE.